This T cell receptor beta chain was recovered during a study of patients and donors after allogeneic stem cell transplantation. TCRdb processed the RT-PCR reads anew with MiXCR; each CDR3 protein has one entry. Here the sample spans approximately 430,000 distinct CDR3 sequences, approximately 16% being singletons. This clonotype was seen a few times. The sequence came from a human donor who was either an allogeneic HSCT recipient or a stem cell or donor lymphocyte infusion donor (not recorded which). It is not recorded whose cells these are; they may come from a transplant donor. The specimen was blood, either unsorted or a sorted T cell fraction (not recorded which).

CDR3 DNA: TGTGCCAGCAGCTTAGGGGTCAGGGGACGCATATTGCCTAATGAAAAACTGTTTTTT. It encodes CASSLGVRGRILPNEKLFF. V is TRBV11-2 and J is TRBJ1-4; maybe TRBD1 (6 bases). The CDR3 spans 19 residues. The ends were cut back, 1 base at V and 3 bases at J, with 21 bases in the middle. Germline V gives CDR1 SGHAT, CDR2 FQNNGV.